This T cell receptor beta chain came from a study of blood T cell repertoires in COVID-19. Study background: Nucleic acid was either cDNA or gDNA, and it came from T cells, B-cell-depleted T cells, or PBMCs.

In the original workflow: Estimation of nucleated cell counts was performed using reference gene primer amplification. The data were produced by immunoSEQ multiplex PCR, yet TCRdb's version contains in-frame clones alone and is incomplete. The D gene and trimming were derived from the DNA, and the V and J assignments and clone size from that table. The profile shows 50,000 or so clones, about 89% of them singletons. J lost 0 bases, V lost 5 bases, and 10 bases had no gene match. CDR3 length: 17 amino acids. Germline V gene lookup returns CDR1 SGHVS and CDR2 FQNEAQ. The TCR comes from a human donor in a cohort sampled during active COVID-19. Specimen: peripheral blood. The chain carries TRBV7-8 and TRBJ2-4, with TRBD1 matching over 7 bases. CDR3 in DNA: TGTGCCAGCAGCCTAGGGACAGCCACTATAGCCAAAAACATTCAGTACTTC. Its protein is CASSLGTATIAKNIQYF.